This T cell receptor beta chain was found in a study of OX40 agonist ivuxolimab in advanced cancers. With V trimmed by 4 bases and J by 2 bases, 7 bases remained unmatched. The CDR3 is 15 residues long. From germline, CDR1 is SGHNT and CDR2 YYREEE (reference sequence). Repertoires were generated with immunoSEQ multiplex PCR, while TCRdb's copy carries only in-frame clones and drops some. The sample has tens of thousands of clones; about 94% are singletons. Study observations and caveats: Not determined was the antigen specificity of the expanded peripheral T cells. Partial responders treated at 0.1-3.0 mg/kg exhibited clonal expansion among the lowest measured. Part of the nonresponder group also had normalized T-cell clonal expansion that was low. Within 6 weeks, CD4+ and CD8+ blood T cells expanded clonally at 0.1 to 3.0 mg/kg.

As regards this clone: Its target is not known.

The sequence derives from an adult with an advanced solid tumor such as melanoma, head and neck, liver or kidney cancer. The genes are TRBV5-4 and TRBJ2-3; 7 bases map to TRBD2. Here the sequenced sample was CD4+ or CD8+ T cells sorted from blood, taken in a trial of the OX40 agonist ivuxolimab. As DNA, the CDR3 is TGTGCCAGCAGCCTGCCTAGCGGAAACACAGATACGCAGTATTTT. Residues: CASSLPSGNTDTQYF.